This T cell receptor beta chain was found in a study of shared clonotypes between healthy human individuals. Some clones are missing from TCRdb's copy, which holds only in-frame ones; the method was immunoSEQ multiplex PCR. The top ten clones hold roughly 0.13% of a sample with 2,100,000 or so clones, more than 90% of them seen once. J was trimmed by 5 bases and V by 4 bases; bases with no gene match: 6. The CDR3 runs to 16 residues. Germline loops: CDR1 SGHRS, CDR2 YFSETQ. The clonotype originates from a man aged 18 to 29 in good health. The J gene is TRBJ2-3, the V gene TRBV5-1; 14 positions match TRBD2. Sequencing was performed on naive CD4+ T cells sorted from blood. Subset here: CD45RA+ positively selected. The CDR3 coding sequence is TGCGCCAGCAGCATGGGACTAGCGGGAGTCGGAGATACGCAGTATTTT. Translation: CASSMGLAGVGDTQYF.